This T cell receptor (beta chain) was recovered during a study of shared clonotypes between healthy human individuals. On the study more broadly: Three plates each covered CD4 naive and memory; CD8 naive two, CD8 memory one.

As for this clone: Its target is unknown.

Study-wide results and caveats: Of the naive CD4 clonotypes, around 4.8% were shared across four donors.

The material for each subset, its genomic DNA, was split evenly across several immunoSEQ plates. Clones were sequenced by immunoSEQ multiplex PCR, and TCRdb holds only the in-frame ones, with some missing. The data contain 190,000 or so clones, 66% of them seen just once; the ten biggest clones take up around 9.3%. This CDR3 spans 12 amino acids. V was cut by 7 bases and J by 4 bases, with 10 bases left in between. Germline V gives CDR1 MDHEN, CDR2 SYDVKM. Source material: memory CD4+ T cells sorted from blood. Specified subset: CD45RA-negative fraction. The clonotype was recovered from a man aged 25-40 years in good health. The chain couples TRBV28 to TRBJ1-2, with a weak D call TRBD1 (6 bases). In DNA, the CDR3 is TGTGCCAGCACAGAAGGGGGCTATGGCTACACCTTC. Protein: CASTEGGYGYTF.